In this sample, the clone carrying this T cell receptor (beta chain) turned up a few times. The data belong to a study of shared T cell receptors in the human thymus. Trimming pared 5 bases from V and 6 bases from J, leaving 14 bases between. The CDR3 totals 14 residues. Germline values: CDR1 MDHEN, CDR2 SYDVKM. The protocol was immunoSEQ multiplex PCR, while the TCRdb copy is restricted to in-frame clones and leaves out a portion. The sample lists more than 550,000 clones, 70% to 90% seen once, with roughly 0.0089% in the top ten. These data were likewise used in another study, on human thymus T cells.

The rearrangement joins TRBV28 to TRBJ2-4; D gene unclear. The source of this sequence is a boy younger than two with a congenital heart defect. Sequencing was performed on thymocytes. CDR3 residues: CASSPLGLRNIQYF. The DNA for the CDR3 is TGTGCCAGCAGTCCCCTCGGTTTGCGAAACATTCAGTACTTC.